This T cell receptor beta chain derives from a study of Ad26.COV2.S vaccination and SARS-CoV-2 variants. Assay used: immunoSEQ multiplex PCR; TCRdb lists only in-frame clones, some missing. The sample yields about 350,000 clones, around nine tenths seen once. Specified treatment: roughly 19 received Ad26.COV2.S at low or high dose, single or two shots; about 5 received placebo; per-sample allocation not given. Day 63 following the first vaccine or placebo injection was when the samples were taken. Germline V lookup: CDR1 MNHEY, CDR2 SVGEGT. The V and J ends lost 2 bases and 15 bases respectively, with 17 bases between them. This CDR3 region has 13 residues.

The receptor was derived from a person between 18 and 65 years old who received the Ad26.COV2.S COVID-19 vaccine or a placebo. The genes are TRBV6-2 or TRBV6-3 and TRBJ2-1; D is possibly TRBD1 or TRBD2 (5 bases each). This sample comprised peripheral blood, obtained in a trial of Ad26.COV2.S vaccine versus placebo. The CDR3 DNA reads TGTGCCAGCAGTTACACCGGGACCGAAGTGGGGTTCTTC. Translated: CASSYTGTEVGFF.